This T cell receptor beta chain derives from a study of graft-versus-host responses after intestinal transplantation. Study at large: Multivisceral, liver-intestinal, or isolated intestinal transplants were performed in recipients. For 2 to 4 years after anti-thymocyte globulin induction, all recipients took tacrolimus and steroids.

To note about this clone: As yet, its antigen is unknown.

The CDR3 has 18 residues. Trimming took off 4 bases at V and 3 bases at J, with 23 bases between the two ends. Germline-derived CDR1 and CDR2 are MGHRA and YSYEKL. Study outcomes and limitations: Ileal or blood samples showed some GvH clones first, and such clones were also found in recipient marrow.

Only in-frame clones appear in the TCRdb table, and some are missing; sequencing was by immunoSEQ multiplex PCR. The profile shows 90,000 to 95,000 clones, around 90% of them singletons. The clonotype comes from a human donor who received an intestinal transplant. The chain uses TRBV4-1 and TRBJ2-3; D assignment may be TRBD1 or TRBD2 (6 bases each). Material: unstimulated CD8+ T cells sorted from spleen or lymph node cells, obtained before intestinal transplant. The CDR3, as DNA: TGCGCCAGCAGCCTTATCCCTGGGGGGCCAAGTAGTACAGATACGCAGTATTTT. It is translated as CASSLIPGGPSSTDTQYF.